These 7 T cell receptor beta chains came from one sample sequenced in a study of T cell changes during pregnancy in multiple sclerosis. Clones were sequenced by immunoSEQ multiplex PCR, and TCRdb holds only the in-frame ones, with some missing. The repertoire holds more than 65,000 clones, with approximately 90% as singletons. The specimen comprised CD4+ T cells from peripheral blood mononuclear cells, sampled before pregnancy. Receptors were obtained from a female donor with multiple sclerosis, enrolled in a pregnancy study.

This chain uses TRBV30 with TRBJ2-7, with a possible D match to TRBD2 (5 bases). V lost 0 bases and J 2 bases, leaving 11 bases between the germline ends. The CDR3 is made up of 14 amino acids. Germline V gene data show CDR1 as GTSNPN and CDR2 as SVGIG (reference sequence). The DNA for the CDR3 is TGTGCCTGGAGTGTACGGGATGCCACCTACGAGCAGTACTTC. It is translated as CAWSVRDATYEQYF.

The chain employs TRBV5-1 and TRBJ2-3, with D perhaps TRBD2 (7 bases). V was pared by 4 bases and J by 7 bases, with 13 bases between. The CDR3 spans 13 residues. Per germline, CDR1 SGHRS and CDR2 YFSETQ. The CDR3 loop reads CASSEGGVNTQYF. In DNA form, the CDR3 reads TGCGCCAGCAGCGAGGGGGGGGTGAATACGCAGTATTTT.

The J gene is TRBJ1-2, the V gene TRBV20-1; 7 bases fit TRBD1. CDR1 and CDR2 from the germline V gene are DFQATT and SNEGSKA (reference sequence). Trimming at V came to 5 bases and at J to 8 bases, leaving 2 bases not matched to a gene. The CDR3 covers 10 residues. This chain's CDR3 is CSAEGGGYTF. CDR3 DNA: TGCAGTGCTGAAGGGGGCGGCTACACCTTC.

The chain uses TRBV6-1 and TRBJ1-1; possible D gene TRBD1, 6 bases. The V end lost 7 bases, the J end lost 5 bases, and 14 bases lay between the germline ends. CDR1 is MNHNS and CDR2 is SASEGT in the germline V gene. This CDR3 contains 13 residues. CDR3 protein: CASKGGFGTEAFF. The CDR3 nucleotides are TGTGCCAGCAAGGGGGGGTTCGGGACTGAAGCTTTCTTT.

In this sample, this clone turned up once. The chain recombines TRBV9 with TRBJ2-3; tentative D call: TRBD2 (7 bases). V was pared by 4 bases and J by 2 bases, with 20 bases between. The CDR3 is 17 amino acids. Germline V lookup: CDR1 SGDLS, CDR2 YYNGEE. The CDR3 DNA sequence: TGTGCCAGCAGCCCCTATGGAGGGGGGGCCAACACAGATACGCAGTATTTT. Translation: CASSPYGGGANTDTQYF.

The rearrangement joins TRBV30 to TRBJ2-1; 8 nucleotides align to TRBD2. V lost 0 bases, J lost 6 bases, and 10 bases stayed unmatched. Germline CDR1 is GTSNPN and CDR2 is SVGIG (reference sequence). The CDR3 loop spans 16 amino acids. The CDR3 region has the DNA TGTGCCTGGAGTGTACGTAGGAGCGGGGGAACCAATGAGCAGTTCTTC. Its translation: CAWSVRRSGGTNEQFF.

V usage is TRBV18 and J usage is TRBJ1-2; D remains unclear. Per germline, CDR1 KGHSH and CDR2 LQKENI. The CDR3 has 14 amino acids. Trimming took 3 bases from V and 0 from J, leaving 8 bases between them. The CDR3 region is CASSPDGANYGYTF. CDR3 in DNA: TGTGCCAGCTCACCCGACGGAGCTAACTATGGCTACACCTTC.